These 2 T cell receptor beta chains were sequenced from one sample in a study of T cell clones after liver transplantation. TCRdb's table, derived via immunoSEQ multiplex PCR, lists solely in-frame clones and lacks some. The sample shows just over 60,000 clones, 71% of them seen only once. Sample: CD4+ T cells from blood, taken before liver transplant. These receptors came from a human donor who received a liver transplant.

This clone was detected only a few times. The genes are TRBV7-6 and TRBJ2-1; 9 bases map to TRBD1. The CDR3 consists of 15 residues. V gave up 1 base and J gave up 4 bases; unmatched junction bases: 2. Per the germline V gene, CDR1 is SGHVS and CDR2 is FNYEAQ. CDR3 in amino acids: CASSLGGTGYNEQFF. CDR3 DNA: TGTGCCAGCAGCTTAGGAGGGACAGGGTACAATGAGCAGTTCTTC.

The CDR3 nucleotides read TGTGCCAGCAGCCCCAGGACTAGCGGGGGGCCGGTTCCAGATACGCAGTATTTT. It yields the protein CASSPRTSGGPVPDTQYF. The chain couples TRBV9 to TRBJ2-3; 14 bases match TRBD2. V lost 4 bases and J lost 4; bases outside the gene matches: 11. The CDR3 is 18 amino acids. CDR1 and CDR2 (germline): SGDLS, YYNGEE.